Sequencing of this TCR beta chain was carried out in a study of Graves' ophthalmopathy and Graves' hyperthyroidism. Study context: Sampling took place at initial diagnosis, with peripheral blood obtained before any treatment.

The TCR beta CDR3 regions underwent amplification from RNA transcripts. After a first-round RT-PCR with HTBI primers, a second-round multiplex PCR was run. One entry per CDR3 protein, called by TCRdb with MiXCR from the multiplex PCR reads. The sample includes 300,000 to 450,000 distinct CDR3 sequences, roughly 15% seen only once; the top ten take 2% to 3%. The CDR3 has 13 amino acids. V shed 1 base and J shed 7 bases, with 12 bases lying between them. In germline, CDR1 is SGHRS, CDR2 YFSETQ. This clonotype was detected ten times or more. Enrollment excluded any patients with other autoimmune diseases, uncontrolled infections, pregnancy or lactation.

Material: peripheral blood. The source of this sequence is an adult woman with stable Graves' hyperthyroidism. This chain joins TRBV5-1 and TRBJ2-7; D is perhaps TRBD2 (6 bases). The DNA of the CDR3 is TGCGCCAGCAGCTTGATGGGAGGTTGGGAGCAGTACTTC. It translates to CASSLMGGWEQYF.